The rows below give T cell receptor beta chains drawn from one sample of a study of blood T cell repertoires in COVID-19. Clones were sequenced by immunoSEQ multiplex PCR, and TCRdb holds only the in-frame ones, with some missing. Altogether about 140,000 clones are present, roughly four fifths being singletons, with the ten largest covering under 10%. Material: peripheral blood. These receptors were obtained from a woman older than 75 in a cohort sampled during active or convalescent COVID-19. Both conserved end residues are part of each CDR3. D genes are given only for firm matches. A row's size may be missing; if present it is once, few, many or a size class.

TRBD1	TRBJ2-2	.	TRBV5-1	CASSRDREITGELFF	TGCGCCAGCAGTCGGGACAGGGAAATTACTGGGGAGCTGTTTTTT
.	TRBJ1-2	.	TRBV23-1	CARRARHCYGYTF	TGCGCCAGGCGGGCCAGACATTGTTATGGCTACACCTTC
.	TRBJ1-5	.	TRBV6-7	CASSYHTEGGNQPQHF	TGTGCCAGCAGTTACCACACCGAGGGTGGCAATCAGCCCCAGCATTTT
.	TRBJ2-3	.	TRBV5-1	CASSLDRVTDTQYF	TGCGCCAGCAGCTTGGACAGGGTCACAGATACGCAGTATTTT
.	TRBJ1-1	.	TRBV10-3	CAISELGVNTEAFF	TGTGCCATCAGTGAGCTCGGGGTGAACACTGAAGCTTTCTTT
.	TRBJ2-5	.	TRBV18	CASSRTGGSGAQYF	TGTGCCAGCTCACGTACGGGCGGTTCCGGGGCCCAGTACTTC
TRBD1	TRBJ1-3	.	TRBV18	CASSPGTEGNTIYF	TGTGCCAGCTCACCAGGGACAGAGGGAAACACCATATATTTT
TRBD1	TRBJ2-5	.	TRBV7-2	CASSPTGQGRTQYF	TGTGCCAGCAGCCCAACCGGACAGGGGCGGACCCAGTACTTC
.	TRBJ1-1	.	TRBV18	CASSQGSGRADTEAFF	TGTGCCAGCTCACAGGGGTCGGGCAGGGCGGACACTGAAGCTTTCTTT
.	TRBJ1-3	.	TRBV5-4	CASSLGSGSGNTIYF	TGTGCCAGCAGCTTGGGTTCAGGCTCTGGAAACACCATATATTTT
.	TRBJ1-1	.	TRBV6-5	CASSYSGAEAFF	TGTGCCAGCAGTTACTCGGGCGCTGAAGCTTTCTTT
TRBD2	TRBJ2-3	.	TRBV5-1	CASRGLAGGQDTQYF	TGCGCCAGCAGGGGACTAGCGGGGGGGCAAGATACGCAGTATTTT
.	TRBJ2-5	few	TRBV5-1	CASSPGTDKLGETQYF	TGCGCCAGCAGCCCGGGGACTGATAAACTCGGGGAGACCCAGTACTTC
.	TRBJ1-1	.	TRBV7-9	CASSLVLSLAFF	TGTGCCAGCAGCTTAGTACTGTCTTTAGCTTTCTTT
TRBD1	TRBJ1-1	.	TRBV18	CASSTGVNTEAFF	TGTGCCAGCTCAACAGGGGTAAACACTGAAGCTTTCTTT
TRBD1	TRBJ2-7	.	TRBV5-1	CASSLWGTVNSYEQYF	TGCGCCAGCAGCTTGTGGGGGACAGTGAACTCCTACGAGCAGTACTTC
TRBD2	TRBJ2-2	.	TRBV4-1	CASSQRSGVNTGELFF	TGCGCCAGCAGCCAGAGGAGCGGGGTGAACACCGGGGAGCTGTTTTTT
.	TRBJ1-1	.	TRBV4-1	CASSQVEGGEAFF	TGCGCCAGCAGCCAAGTCGAAGGAGGTGAAGCTTTCTTT
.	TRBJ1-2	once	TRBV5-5	CASSFALRSGYTF	TGTGCCAGCAGCTTCGCTCTTCGCAGTGGCTACACCTTC
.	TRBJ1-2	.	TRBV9	CASSVKMGAYGYTF	TGTGCCAGCAGCGTAAAAATGGGGGCCTATGGCTACACCTTC
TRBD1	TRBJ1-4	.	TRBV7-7	CASSPRRGRSEKLFF	TGTGCCAGCAGCCCCCGCAGGGGGCGAAGTGAAAAACTGTTTTTT
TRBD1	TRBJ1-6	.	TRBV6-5	CASRRDRSNSPLHF	TGTGCCAGCAGGAGGGACAGGAGTAATTCACCCCTCCACTTT
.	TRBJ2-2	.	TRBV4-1	CASSQLTRGITGELFF	TGCGCCAGCAGCCAATTGACTAGAGGAATCACCGGGGAGCTGTTTTTT
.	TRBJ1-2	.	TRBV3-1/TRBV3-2	CASSQVYREGGYTF	TGTGCCAGCAGCCAAGTATACAGGGAGGGGGGCTACACCTTC
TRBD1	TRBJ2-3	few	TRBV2	CASSADRATDTQYF	TGTGCCAGCAGTGCCGACAGGGCCACAGATACGCAGTATTTT
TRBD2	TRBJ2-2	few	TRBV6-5	CASSYQGGTGELFF	TGTGCCAGCAGTTACCAGGGAGGGACCGGGGAGCTGTTTTTT
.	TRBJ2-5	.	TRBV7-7	CASSPNPQGQETQYF	TGTGCCAGCAGCCCCAACCCTCAGGGGCAAGAGACCCAGTACTTC
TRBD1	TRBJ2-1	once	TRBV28	CASRGTGENEQFF	TGTGCCAGCAGAGGGACAGGGGAGAATGAGCAGTTCTTC
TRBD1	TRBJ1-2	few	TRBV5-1	CASSPRTGPTYGYTF	TGCGCCAGCAGCCCCAGGACAGGGCCTACCTATGGCTACACCTTC
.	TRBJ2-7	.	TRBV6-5	CASPGGVEQYF	TGTGCCAGCCCCGGGGGTGTTGAGCAGTACTTC
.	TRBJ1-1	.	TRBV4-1	CASSQDEIRGGTEAFF	TGCGCCAGCAGCCAAGATGAGATCAGAGGGGGCACTGAAGCTTTCTTT
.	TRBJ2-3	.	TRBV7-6	CASSLVPGRTDTQYF	TGTGCCAGCAGCTTAGTTCCGGGTAGGACAGATACGCAGTATTTT
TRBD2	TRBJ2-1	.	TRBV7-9	CASSLQERGGLDEQFF	TGTGCCAGCAGCTTACAGGAACGGGGGGGCCTCGATGAGCAGTTCTTC
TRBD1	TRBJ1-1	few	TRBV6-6	CASSYEGGGTEAFF	TGTGCCAGCAGTTACGAAGGGGGCGGAACTGAAGCTTTCTTT
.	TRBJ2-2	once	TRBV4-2	CASSQGVGLGELFF	TGTGCCAGCAGCCAAGGGGTGGGGCTCGGGGAGCTGTTTTTT
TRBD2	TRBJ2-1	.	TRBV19	CASSRLAGGRGVSEQFF	TGTGCCAGTAGTCGGCTAGCGGGGGGGCGCGGGGTGAGTGAGCAGTTCTTC